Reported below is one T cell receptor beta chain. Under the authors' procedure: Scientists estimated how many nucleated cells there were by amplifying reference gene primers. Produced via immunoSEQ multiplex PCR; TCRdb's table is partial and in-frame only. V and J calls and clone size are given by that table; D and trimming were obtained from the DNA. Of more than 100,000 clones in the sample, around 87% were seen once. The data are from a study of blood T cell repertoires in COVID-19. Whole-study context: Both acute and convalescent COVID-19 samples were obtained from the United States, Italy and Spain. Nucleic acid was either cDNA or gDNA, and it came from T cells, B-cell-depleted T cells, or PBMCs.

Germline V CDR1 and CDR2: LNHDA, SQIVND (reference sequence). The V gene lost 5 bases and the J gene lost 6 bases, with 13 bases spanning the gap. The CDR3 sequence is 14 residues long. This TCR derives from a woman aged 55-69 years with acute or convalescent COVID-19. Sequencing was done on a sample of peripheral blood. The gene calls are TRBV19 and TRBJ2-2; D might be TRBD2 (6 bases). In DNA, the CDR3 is TGTGCCAGTAGTCTGGAGGGTCGGGCCGGGGAGCTGTTTTTT. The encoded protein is CASSLEGRAGELFF. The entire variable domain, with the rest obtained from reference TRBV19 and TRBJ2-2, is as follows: DGGITQSPKYLFRKEGQNVTLSCEQNLNHDAMYWYRQDPGQGLRLIYYSQIVNDFQKGDIAEGYSVSREKKESFPLTVTSAQKNPTAFYLCASSLEGRAGELFFGEGSRLTVL.